This TCR beta chain was recorded in a study of blood T cells in healthy people across ages. On the study more broadly: Capture by template switching was about one barcoded beta molecule per two T cells.

Through a sample-barcoded 5' primer and a J-beta primer mix, a second PCR was run for roughly 7 to 11 cycles. TCRdb re-derived calls from the 5' RACE reads in MiXCR, one entry per CDR3 protein. The table records about 930,000 distinct CDR3 sequences, 25% to 35% of them present only once. This CDR3 contains 14 residues. In germline, CDR1 is LGHNA, CDR2 YSLEER. On this clonotype itself: A much larger clone sits a single nucleotide away, making a read error possible.

These data were also reused for a study on T cells of mothers and their children. In that study: Related pairs of mothers and children showed slightly higher, non-significant overlap versus unrelated pairs.

V usage is TRBV4-3 and J usage is TRBJ2-1; 7 bases map to TRBD2. The J call is uncertain, as TRBJ2-7 better fits the DNA end. The TCR originated in a woman aged 40-49 years in good health. The sequenced material came from blood. The CDR3 region has the DNA TGCGCCAGCAGCCAAGCGACTAGCATCAATGAGCAGTACTTC. Amino acids: CASSQATSINEQYF.